These 3 T cell receptor beta chains were all obtained from the same sample, sequenced in a study of T cell responses to AZD1222 COVID-19 vaccine. The assay was immunoSEQ multiplex PCR, and TCRdb's table has in-frame clones only and misses some. The sample consists of about 100,000 clones, nearly 90% of them appearing once. Sequenced here: peripheral blood, sampled 28 days after the second AZD1222 dose. These receptor sequences come from an adult who received the AZD1222 COVID-19 vaccine.

A few counts support this clone. V is TRBV6-5 and J is TRBJ1-3; D is ambiguous. The V end lost 6 bases, the J end lost 6 bases, and 6 bases lay between the germline ends. CDR1 is MNHEY and CDR2 is SVGAGI in the germline V gene. The CDR3 has 11 amino acids. The CDR3: CASRTLNTIYF. In DNA form, the CDR3 reads TGTGCCAGCAGAACCTTAAACACCATATATTTT.

This chain uses TRBV7-9 with TRBJ1-4, with 7 bases that match TRBD1. Unmatched junction bases numbered 9, after V lost 5 bases and J lost 0 bases. Germline V gene lookup returns CDR1 SEHNR and CDR2 FQNEAQ (reference sequence). CDR3 length: 17 residues. The CDR3 here is CASSPRQGSSTNEKLFF. Written as DNA, the CDR3 is TGTGCCAGCAGCCCACGACAGGGATCCTCAACTAATGAAAAACTGTTTTTT.

This clone was seen once. The chain carries TRBV5-4 and TRBJ2-3; 7 nucleotides match TRBD2. This CDR3 is 15 amino acids long. CDR1 SGHNT and CDR2 YYREEE come from the germline V gene (reference sequence). The V gene end was trimmed by 3 bases and the J gene end by 5 bases; junction bases not matched to a gene: 9. The DNA of the CDR3 is TGTGCCAGCAGCTCCTCTGGGGGGGGAGTAGATACGCAGTATTTT. Its translation: CASSSSGGGVDTQYF.